The 3 T cell receptor beta chains below all came from one sample that was sequenced in a study of radiotherapy plus CTLA-4 blockade in lung cancer (dated by TCRdb to 2017 to 2018). Library generation was performed with the immunoSEQ multiplex PCR assay. TCRdb limited this immuneACCESS table to in-frame rearrangements with V and J called. A share of clones is missing; checked studies link under half to unresolved V genes, and the rest is unexplained. The sample table shows about 76,000 clones, and about four fifths are seen once. Approximately 24% of the sample rests with the top ten. The source was peripheral blood, collected from a patient treated with radiotherapy plus ipilimumab. The source is a human donor with non-small cell lung cancer whose response to radiotherapy plus ipilimumab could not be evaluated. Some clones in this sample may be carry-over from other donors' samples.

This clone was detected a few times. The chain has TRBV7-2 and TRBJ1-3; 8 nucleotides line up with TRBD1. The CDR3 is 16 residues long. V shed 5 bases and J 0 bases; nucleotides not matched to a gene: 6. The germline V gene encodes CDR1 SGHTA and CDR2 FQGNSA. CDR3 nucleotides: TGTGCCAGCAGCAGACGGACAGGGAGCTCTGGAAACACCATATATTTT. Translating gives CASSRRTGSSGNTIYF.

The CDR3 loop is CASYLGTGGAPGANVLTF. The CDR3 coding sequence is TGTGCCAGCTACCTCGGGACAGGGGGCGCCCCTGGGGCCAACGTCCTGACTTTC. The J gene is TRBJ2-6, the V gene TRBV18; 12 bases map to TRBD1. The CDR3 is made up of 18 amino acids. With 7 bases clipped from V and 2 bases from J, the junction kept 9 bases outside the gene matches. Germline V CDR1 and CDR2: KGHSH, LQKENI.

The chain is built from TRBV6-1 and TRBJ1-4, with 11 positions matching TRBD1. Germline V gives CDR1 MNHNS, CDR2 SASEGT. This CDR3 spans 21 amino acids. Trimming took 0 bases from V and 3 from J; bases not matched to a gene: 15. The CDR3 DNA is TGTGCCAGCAGTGAAGCCGCCCGGGACAGGGGGGGATTATTGCCTAATGAAAAACTGTTTTTT. This sequence encodes CASSEAARDRGGLLPNEKLFF.